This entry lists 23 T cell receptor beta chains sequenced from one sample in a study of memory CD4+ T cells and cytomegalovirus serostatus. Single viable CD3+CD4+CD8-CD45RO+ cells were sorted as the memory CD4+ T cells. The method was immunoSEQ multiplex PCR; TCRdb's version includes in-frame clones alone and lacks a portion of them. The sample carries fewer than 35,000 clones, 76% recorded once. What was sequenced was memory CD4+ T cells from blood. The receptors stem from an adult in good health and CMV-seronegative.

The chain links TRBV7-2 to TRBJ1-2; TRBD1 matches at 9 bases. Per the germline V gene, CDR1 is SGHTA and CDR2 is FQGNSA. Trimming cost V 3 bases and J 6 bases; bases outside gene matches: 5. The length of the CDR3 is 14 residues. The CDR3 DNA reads TGTGCCAGCAGCTTTGACAGGGGGTGGGATGGCTACACCTTC. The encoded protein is CASSFDRGWDGYTF.

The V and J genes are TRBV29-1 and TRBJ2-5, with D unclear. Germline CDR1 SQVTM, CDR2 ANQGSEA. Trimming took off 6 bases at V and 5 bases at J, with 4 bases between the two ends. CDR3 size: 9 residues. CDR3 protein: CSVDETQYF. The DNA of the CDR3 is TGCAGCGTCGACGAGACCCAGTACTTC.

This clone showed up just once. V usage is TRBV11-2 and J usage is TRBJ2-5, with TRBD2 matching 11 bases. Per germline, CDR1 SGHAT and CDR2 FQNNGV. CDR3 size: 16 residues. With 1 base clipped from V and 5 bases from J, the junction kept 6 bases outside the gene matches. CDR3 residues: CASSLGNSGRVETQYF. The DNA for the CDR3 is TGTGCCAGCAGCTTAGGGAATAGCGGGAGGGTTGAGACCCAGTACTTC.

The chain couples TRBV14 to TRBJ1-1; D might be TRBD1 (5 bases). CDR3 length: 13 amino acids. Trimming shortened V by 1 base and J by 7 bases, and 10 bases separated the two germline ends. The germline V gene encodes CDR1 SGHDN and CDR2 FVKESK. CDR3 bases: TGTGCCAGCAGCCAAGTGGCAAGGGGTGAAGCTTTCTTT. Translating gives CASSQVARGEAFF.

The CDR3 loop is CASSLIGGSYEQYF. CDR3 DNA: TGTGCCAGCAGTTTAATAGGGGGGTCCTACGAGCAGTACTTC. J is TRBJ2-7 and V is TRBV28; perhaps D is TRBD1 or TRBD2 (6 bases each). This CDR3 has 14 amino acids. CDR1 and CDR2 from the germline V gene are MDHEN and SYDVKM. V lost 2 bases, J lost 1 base, and 9 bases lay in between.

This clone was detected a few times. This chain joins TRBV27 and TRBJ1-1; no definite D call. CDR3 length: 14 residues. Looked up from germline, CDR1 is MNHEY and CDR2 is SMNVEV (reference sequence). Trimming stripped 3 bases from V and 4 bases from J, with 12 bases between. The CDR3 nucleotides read TGTGCCAGCAGTTTTGGCCAACGGGGCACTGAAGCTTTCTTT. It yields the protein CASSFGQRGTEAFF.

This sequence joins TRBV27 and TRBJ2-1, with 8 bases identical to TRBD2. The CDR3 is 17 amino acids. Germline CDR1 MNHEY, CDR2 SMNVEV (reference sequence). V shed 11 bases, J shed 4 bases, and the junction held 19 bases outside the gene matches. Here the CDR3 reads CAPYPGGSSGIYNEQFF. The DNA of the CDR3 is TGTGCCCCCTACCCGGGGGGGAGTAGCGGGATATACAATGAGCAGTTCTTC.

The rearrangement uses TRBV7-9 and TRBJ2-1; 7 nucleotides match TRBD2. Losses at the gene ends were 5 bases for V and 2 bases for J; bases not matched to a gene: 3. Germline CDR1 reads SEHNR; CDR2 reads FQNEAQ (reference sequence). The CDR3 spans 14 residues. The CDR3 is CASSRGGAYNEQFF. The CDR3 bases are TGTGCCAGCAGCCGGGGAGGGGCCTACAATGAGCAGTTCTTC. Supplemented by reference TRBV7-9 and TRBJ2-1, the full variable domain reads DTGVSQNPRHKITKRGQNVTFRCDPISEHNRLYWYRQTLGQGPEFLTYFQNEAQLEKSRLLSDRFSAERPKGSFSTLEIQRTEQGDSAMYLCASSRGGAYNEQFFGPGTRLTVL.

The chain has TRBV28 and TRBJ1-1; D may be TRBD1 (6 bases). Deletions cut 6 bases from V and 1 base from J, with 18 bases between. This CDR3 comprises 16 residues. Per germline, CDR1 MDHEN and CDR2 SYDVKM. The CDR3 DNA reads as TGTGCCAGCAGACCAGGGGTGGCCTATGGGAACACTGAAGCTTTCTTT. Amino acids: CASRPGVAYGNTEAFF.

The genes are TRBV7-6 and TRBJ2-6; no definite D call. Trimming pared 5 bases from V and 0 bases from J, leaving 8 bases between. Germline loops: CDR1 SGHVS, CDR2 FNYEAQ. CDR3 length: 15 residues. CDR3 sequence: CASSLQNSGANVLTF. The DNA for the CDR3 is TGTGCCAGCAGCCTACAGAACTCTGGGGCCAACGTCCTGACTTTC.

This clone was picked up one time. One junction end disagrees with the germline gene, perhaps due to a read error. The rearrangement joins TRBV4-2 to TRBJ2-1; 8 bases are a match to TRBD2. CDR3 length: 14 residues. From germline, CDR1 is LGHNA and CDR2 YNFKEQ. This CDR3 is CASSQDVASGLPLF. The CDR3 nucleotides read TGTGCCAGCAGCCAAGATGTGGCTAGCGGGTTACCCCTCTTC.

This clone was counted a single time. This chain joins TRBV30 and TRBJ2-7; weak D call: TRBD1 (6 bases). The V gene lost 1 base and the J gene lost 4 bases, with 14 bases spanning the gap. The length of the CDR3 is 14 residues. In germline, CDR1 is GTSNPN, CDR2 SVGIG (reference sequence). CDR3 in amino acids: CAWSGTERYYEQYF. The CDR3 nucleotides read TGTGCCTGGAGTGGGACAGAGCGCTATTACGAGCAGTACTTC.

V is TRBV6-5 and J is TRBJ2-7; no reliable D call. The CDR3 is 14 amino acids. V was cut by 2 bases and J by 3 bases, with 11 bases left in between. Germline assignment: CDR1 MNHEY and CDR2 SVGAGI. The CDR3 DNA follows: TGTGCCAGCAGTTACACCGTCAACAACTACGAGCAGTACTTC. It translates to CASSYTVNNYEQYF.

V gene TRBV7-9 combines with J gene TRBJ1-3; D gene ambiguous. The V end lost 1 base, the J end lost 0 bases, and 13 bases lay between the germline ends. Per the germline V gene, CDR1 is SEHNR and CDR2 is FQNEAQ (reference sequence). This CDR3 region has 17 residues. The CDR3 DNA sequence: TGTGCCAGCAGCTTAGACGTAGACCGCCGCTCTGGAAACACCATATATTTT. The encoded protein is CASSLDVDRRSGNTIYF.

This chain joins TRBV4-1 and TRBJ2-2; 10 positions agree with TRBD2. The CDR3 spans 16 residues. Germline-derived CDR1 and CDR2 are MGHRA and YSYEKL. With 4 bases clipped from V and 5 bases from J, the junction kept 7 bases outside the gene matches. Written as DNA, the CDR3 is TGCGCCAGCAGCCTGCTAAGCGGGAGGGAAACCGGGGAGCTGTTTTTT. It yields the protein CASSLLSGRETGELFF.

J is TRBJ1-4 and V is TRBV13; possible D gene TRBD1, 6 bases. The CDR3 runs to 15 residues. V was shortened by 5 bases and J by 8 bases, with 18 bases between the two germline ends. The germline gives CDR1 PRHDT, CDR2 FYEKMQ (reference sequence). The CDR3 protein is CASSPGAFKVEKLFF. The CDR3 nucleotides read TGTGCCAGCAGCCCAGGGGCCTTTAAGGTCGAAAAACTGTTTTTT. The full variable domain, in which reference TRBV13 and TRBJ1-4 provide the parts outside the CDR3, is AAGVIQSPRHLIKEKRETATLKCYPIPRHDTVYWYQQGPGQDPQFLISFYEKMQSDKGSIPDRFSAQQFSDYHSELNMSSLELGDSALYFCASSPGAFKVEKLFFGSGTQLSVL.

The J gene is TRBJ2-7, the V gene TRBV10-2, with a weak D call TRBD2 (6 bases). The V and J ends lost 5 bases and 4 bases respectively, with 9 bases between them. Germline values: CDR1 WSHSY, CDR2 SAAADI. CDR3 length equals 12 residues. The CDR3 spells CASSQDYYEQYF. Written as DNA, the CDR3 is TGCGCCAGCAGTCAGGACTATTACGAGCAGTACTTC.

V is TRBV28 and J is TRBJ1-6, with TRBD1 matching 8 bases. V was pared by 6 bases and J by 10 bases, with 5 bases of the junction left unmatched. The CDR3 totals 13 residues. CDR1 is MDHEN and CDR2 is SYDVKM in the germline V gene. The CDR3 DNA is TGTGCCAGCAGATTGAACAGGGGGTCACCCCTCCACTTT. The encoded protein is CASRLNRGSPLHF.

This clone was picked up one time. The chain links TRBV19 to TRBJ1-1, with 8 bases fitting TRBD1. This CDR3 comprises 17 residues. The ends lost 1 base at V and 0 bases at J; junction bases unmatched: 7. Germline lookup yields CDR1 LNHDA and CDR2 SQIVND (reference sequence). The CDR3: CASSIGDRKKLNTEAFF. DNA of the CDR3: TGTGCCAGTAGTATAGGGGACAGGAAAAAACTGAACACTGAAGCTTTCTTT. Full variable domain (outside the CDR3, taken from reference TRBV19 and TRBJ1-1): DGGITQSPKYLFRKEGQNVTLSCEQNLNHDAMYWYRQDPGQGLRLIYYSQIVNDFQKGDIAEGYSVSREKKESFPLTVTSAQKNPTAFYLCASSIGDRKKLNTEAFFGQGTRLTVV.

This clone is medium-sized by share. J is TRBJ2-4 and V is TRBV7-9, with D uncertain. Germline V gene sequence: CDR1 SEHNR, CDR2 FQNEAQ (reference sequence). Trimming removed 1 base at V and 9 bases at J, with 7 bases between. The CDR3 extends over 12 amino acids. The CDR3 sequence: CASSLGVGIQYF. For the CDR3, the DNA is TGTGCCAGCAGCTTAGGGGTAGGCATTCAGTACTTC.

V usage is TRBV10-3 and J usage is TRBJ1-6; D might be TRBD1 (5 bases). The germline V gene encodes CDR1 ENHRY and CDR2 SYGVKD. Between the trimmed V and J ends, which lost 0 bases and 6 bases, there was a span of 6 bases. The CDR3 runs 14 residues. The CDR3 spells CAISESTVNSPLHF. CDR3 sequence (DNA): TGTGCCATCAGTGAGTCGACAGTTAATTCACCCCTCCACTTT.

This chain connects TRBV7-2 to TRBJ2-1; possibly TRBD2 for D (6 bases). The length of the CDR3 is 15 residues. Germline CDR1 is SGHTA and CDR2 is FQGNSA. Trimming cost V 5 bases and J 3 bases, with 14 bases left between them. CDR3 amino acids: CASSPGNSGYNEQFF. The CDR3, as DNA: TGTGCCAGCAGCCCCGGGAATAGCGGCTACAATGAGCAGTTCTTC.

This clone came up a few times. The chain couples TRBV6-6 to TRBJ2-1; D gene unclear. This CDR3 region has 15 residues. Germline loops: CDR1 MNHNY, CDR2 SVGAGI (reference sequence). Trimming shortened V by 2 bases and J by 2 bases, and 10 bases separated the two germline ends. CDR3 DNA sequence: TGTGCCAGCAGTTACATAAATCCCCCCTACAATGAGCAGTTCTTC. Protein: CASSYINPPYNEQFF.